This is a list of T cell receptor beta chains from one sample in a study of shared T cell receptors in the human thymus. Sequencing was performed with immunoSEQ multiplex PCR; in TCRdb, only in-frame clones are kept and a portion is missing. The table lists about 610,000 clones, 88% of them singletons. The same specimen was also included in a second study, on human thymus T cells.

The sequencing input was thymocytes. The receptors were sampled from a boy under two years old with a congenital heart defect. Each CDR3 is given with its conserved first and last residue. A D gene is named only where the DNA matches it firmly. Clone size, where shown, is once, few, many, or a class for clones that have expanded.

CASSPGLAEPGNTGELFF	TGCGCCAGCAGCCCTGGACTAGCCGAACCGGGGAACACCGGGGAGCTGTTTTTT	TRBD2	.	TRBJ2-2	TRBV4-3
CAWSDSSRSSTDTQYF	TGTGCCTGGAGCGACAGTTCGAGGTCTAGCACAGATACGCAGTATTTT	.	.	TRBJ2-3	TRBV30
CAIREREGRRIGQFF	TGTGCCATCAGGGAGCGGGAGGGCCGGCGAATAGGGCAGTTCTTC	TRBD2	.	TRBJ2-1	TRBV10-3
CASSLWQGSTHYGYTF	TGTGCCAGCAGCTTATGGCAGGGGTCCACGCACTATGGCTACACCTTC	.	.	TRBJ1-2	TRBV7-9
CASSSNLGPTDTQYF	TGTGCCAGCAGTTCGAACTTGGGGCCCACAGATACGCAGTATTTT	.	.	TRBJ2-3	TRBV27
CASRPDSPTYEQYF	TGTGCCAGCAGGCCGGACAGCCCAACCTACGAGCAGTACTTC	.	.	TRBJ2-7	TRBV27
CASSQPGTSGTTDTQYF	TGTGCCAGCAGCCAACCCGGGACTAGCGGGACCACAGATACGCAGTATTTT	TRBD2	few	TRBJ2-3	TRBV5-6
CASSLVAGPNTGELFF	TGTGCCAGCAGCTTAGTCGCGGGACCGAACACCGGGGAGCTGTTTTTT	.	.	TRBJ2-2	TRBV7-8
CAWSKSSVPLYEQYF	TGTGCCTGGAGTAAATCTAGCGTCCCACTTTACGAGCAGTACTTC	.	.	TRBJ2-7	TRBV30
CASSVGSDRDTQYF	TGTGCCAGCAGCGTAGGAAGCGATCGAGATACGCAGTATTTT	.	.	TRBJ2-3	TRBV9
CASTPGQGANQPQHF	TGTGCCAGTACCCCGGGACAGGGCGCCAATCAGCCCCAGCATTTT	TRBD1	.	TRBJ1-5	TRBV19
CSGRAGGHDEQYF	TGCAGCGGGAGGGCCGGGGGGCACGACGAGCAGTACTTC	.	once	TRBJ2-7	TRBV29-1
CASSSKTVSAF	TGTGCCAGCAGCTCCAAGACTGTAAGCGCCTTC	.	.	TRBJ1-2	TRBV5-4
CASSQAVEGADIETYEQYF	TGTGCCAGCAGCCAAGCGGTAGAGGGGGCGGATATTGAGACCTACGAGCAGTACTTC	TRBD1	.	TRBJ2-7	TRBV4-2
CASRGLAGRTQYF	TGTGCCAGTAGGGGACTAGCGGGTAGGACGCAGTATTTT	TRBD2	.	TRBJ2-3	TRBV19
CASSLRGPGLAGEGEQFF	TGTGCCAGCAGCTTAAGGGGGCCGGGACTAGCGGGAGAGGGTGAGCAGTTCTTC	TRBD2	.	TRBJ2-1	TRBV7-6
CASSLTFARLNNEQFF	TGTGCCAGCAGCTTAACCTTCGCTAGGCTGAACAATGAGCAGTTCTTC	.	.	TRBJ2-1	TRBV13
CASRPRDRGYTGELFF	TGTGCCAGCAGGCCCCGGGACAGGGGTTACACCGGGGAGCTGTTTTTT	TRBD1	.	TRBJ2-2	TRBV5-8
CASGLKGSGGYTF	TGTGCTAGTGGCCTAAAGGGGTCCGGTGGCTACACCTTC	.	.	TRBJ1-2	TRBV12-5
CASSIPGGFGQPQHF	TGTGCCAGTAGTATACCAGGGGGCTTTGGTCAGCCCCAGCATTTT	TRBD1	few	TRBJ1-5	TRBV19
CASSLCGGNTDTQYF	TGTGCCAGCAGTTTATGTGGGGGGAACACAGATACGCAGTATTTT	.	.	TRBJ2-3	TRBV28
CASSQETIWRGQGKAGELFF	TGTGCCAGCAGCCAAGAAACAATATGGCGGGGACAGGGGAAGGCCGGGGAGCTGTTTTTT	TRBD1	.	TRBJ2-2	TRBV4-2
CASSQEGQGGNEKLFF	TGCGCCAGCAGCCAAGAGGGACAGGGGGGGAATGAAAAACTGTTTTTT	TRBD1	.	TRBJ1-4	TRBV4-3
CASSRTGTGHPATNEKLFF	TGTGCCAGCAGCAGAACCGGGACAGGGCACCCCGCAACTAATGAAAAACTGTTTTTT	TRBD1	.	TRBJ1-4	TRBV5-8
CASSSRQLGPKYF	TGTGCCAGCAGTTCCCGACAGTTAGGGCCAAAGTACTTC	.	.	TRBJ2-5	TRBV27
CASSHRGGGEKLFF	TGTGCCAGCAGCCACCGGGGGGGAGGGGAAAAACTGTTTTTT	.	.	TRBJ1-4	TRBV6-5
CASSGGTPPYEQYF	TGCGCCAGCAGTGGGGGGACTCCGCCCTACGAGCAGTACTTC	.	.	TRBJ2-7	TRBV10-1
CASNQGGRTYEQYF	TGTGCCAGCAACCAGGGAGGGAGGACCTACGAGCAGTACTTC	TRBD2	.	TRBJ2-7	TRBV2
CAWTGGSHYEQYF	TGTGCCTGGACCGGGGGTTCTCATTACGAGCAGTACTTC	.	.	TRBJ2-7	TRBV30
CASSLGGRGNNEQFF	TGTGCCAGCAGCTTGGGAGGCCGAGGGAACAATGAGCAGTTCTTC	.	few	TRBJ2-1	TRBV5-4
CAWSGHPTWEGFPNTEAFF	TGTGCCTGGAGTGGCCACCCTACTTGGGAGGGATTCCCGAACACTGAAGCTTTCTTT	.	.	TRBJ1-1	TRBV30
CATKPRGQGSYEQYF	TGTGCCACCAAACCCCGGGGACAGGGCTCCTACGAGCAGTACTTC	TRBD1	.	TRBJ2-7	TRBV19
CASSSEGADYGYTF	TGTGCCAGCAGTTCCGAGGGGGCCGACTATGGCTACACCTTC	TRBD1	.	TRBJ1-2	TRBV6-6
CATGSPGQGGYEQYF	TGTGCAACCGGGTCCCCGGGACAGGGGGGGTACGAGCAGTACTTC	TRBD1	.	TRBJ2-7	TRBV28
CAWSKGGSGYTF	TGTGCCTGGAGTAAGGGGGGGAGCGGCTACACCTTC	.	.	TRBJ1-2	TRBV30
CAWSVRTSGPLSSYNEQFF	TGTGCCTGGAGTGTACGGACTAGCGGGCCATTGAGCTCCTACAATGAGCAGTTCTTC	TRBD2	.	TRBJ2-1	TRBV30
CASSPSGGPTDTQYF	TGTGCCAGCTCACCTTCGGGGGGGCCCACAGATACGCAGTATTTT	TRBD2	.	TRBJ2-3	TRBV18
CASSSVSTDTQYF	TGTGCCAGCAGCTCCGTCTCCACAGATACGCAGTATTTT	.	.	TRBJ2-3	TRBV13
CASSYGCYEQYF	TGTGCCAGCAGCTATGGCTGTTACGAGCAGTACTTC	.	.	TRBJ2-7	TRBV7-9
CASSQERQGTYEQYF	TGTGCCAGCAGCCAAGAGAGGCAGGGGACCTACGAGCAGTACTTC	.	.	TRBJ2-7	TRBV4-2
CASRSDSQESSYNEQFF	TGCGCCAGCAGATCAGACTCACAAGAAAGCTCCTACAATGAGCAGTTCTTC	.	.	TRBJ2-1	TRBV5-1
CAWSVRRGPYGYTF	TGTGCCTGGAGTGTACGTCGAGGGCCCTATGGCTACACCTTC	.	.	TRBJ1-2	TRBV30
CASSDSGSGRYEQYF	TGTGCCAGCAGTGACTCGGGTAGCGGGAGATACGAGCAGTACTTC	TRBD2	.	TRBJ2-7	TRBV6-4
CSVATSGRAVGPDTQYF	TGCAGCGTTGCCACTAGCGGGAGGGCCGTGGGGCCAGATACGCAGTATTTT	TRBD2	.	TRBJ2-3	TRBV29-1
CASSLRVGETQYF	TGTGCCAGCAGTTTGAGAGTTGGAGAGACCCAGTACTTC	.	few	TRBJ2-5	TRBV28
CAWRASGSYNEQFF	TGTGCCTGGAGGGCTAGCGGGAGTTACAATGAGCAGTTCTTC	TRBD2	.	TRBJ2-1	TRBV30
CASSLGGTGDVGNYEQYF	TGTGCCAGCAGCTTAGGGGGGACAGGGGATGTCGGGAACTACGAGCAGTACTTC	TRBD1	.	TRBJ2-7	TRBV11-2
CSVEEGVAGAGETQYF	TGCAGCGTTGAAGAAGGGGTAGCGGGAGCAGGAGAGACCCAGTACTTC	TRBD2	once	TRBJ2-5	TRBV29-1
CASSNGDRVGYEQYF	TGTGCCAGCAGCAATGGGGACAGGGTAGGCTACGAGCAGTACTTC	.	.	TRBJ2-7	TRBV21-1
CASSSRTSGAESTDTQYF	TGTGCCAGCAGCTCTCGGACTAGCGGGGCCGAATCCACAGATACGCAGTATTTT	TRBD2	.	TRBJ2-3	TRBV9
CASSLRDRGTDTQYF	TGTGCCAGCAGTCTCCGGGACAGGGGCACAGATACGCAGTATTTT	TRBD1	.	TRBJ2-3	TRBV6-5
CASSQGSGRAHEQYF	TGCGCCAGCAGCCAAGGTAGCGGGAGGGCTCACGAGCAGTACTTC	TRBD2	.	TRBJ2-7	TRBV4-3
CASSDQGQIYEQYF	TGTGCCAGCAGTGATCAGGGACAGATCTACGAGCAGTACTTC	TRBD1	.	TRBJ2-7	TRBV28
CASSVAEFNQPQHF	TGTGCCAGCAGCGTAGCGGAGTTCAATCAGCCCCAGCATTTT	.	.	TRBJ1-5	TRBV9
CASSFRDRVRQVGNQPQHF	TGTGCCAGCAGTTTCCGGGACAGGGTAAGACAAGTCGGCAATCAGCCCCAGCATTTT	TRBD1	.	TRBJ1-5	TRBV28
CASSPSSGNTEAFF	TGTGCCAGCTCACCTTCCTCGGGGAACACTGAAGCTTTCTTT	.	.	TRBJ1-1	TRBV18
CATRGHQSSYEQYF	TGTGCCACCAGGGGACACCAAAGCTCCTACGAGCAGTACTTC	.	.	TRBJ2-7	TRBV25-1
CASSLTGTGEVFTQYF	TGTGCCAGCTCACTCACCGGGACAGGGGAAGTATTTACGCAGTATTTT	TRBD1	.	TRBJ2-3	TRBV18
CASSQGGRRGPSSRYGYTF	TGCGCCAGCAGCCAAGGGGGCCGCAGGGGCCCATCATCTAGGTATGGCTACACCTTC	.	once	TRBJ1-2	TRBV4-3